The 2 T cell receptor beta chains reported below all come from one sample, sequenced in a study of shared clonotypes between healthy human individuals. The assay was immunoSEQ multiplex PCR, and TCRdb's table has in-frame clones only and misses some. The sample shows over a million clones, 65% to 75% of them seen only once. Material for sequencing was memory CD4+ T cells sorted from blood. Subset specified: CD45RA-negative fraction. The receptor set was obtained from a man younger than 30 in good health.

The V and J genes are TRBV18 and TRBJ2-7, with D perhaps being TRBD1 or TRBD2 (5 bases each). Germline CDR1 KGHSH, CDR2 LQKENI. The CDR3 loop spans 14 amino acids. Trimming pared 5 bases from V and 6 bases from J, leaving 17 bases between. CDR3: CASSWGQAGGEQYF. DNA of the CDR3: TGTGCCAGCTCATGGGGCCAAGCAGGAGGCGAGCAGTACTTC.

In nucleotides, the CDR3 is TGTGCCAGCAGCTCCAGGCAGGGGGGGTCCAAAAATGAAGCTTTCTTT. Its translation is CASSSRQGGSKNEAFF. The chain links TRBV7-2 to TRBJ1-1; 7 bases align to TRBD1. Germline CDR1 and CDR2: SGHTA and FQGNSA. The CDR3 sequence is 16 residues long. Losses at the gene ends were 4 bases for V and 7 bases for J; bases not matched to a gene: 15.